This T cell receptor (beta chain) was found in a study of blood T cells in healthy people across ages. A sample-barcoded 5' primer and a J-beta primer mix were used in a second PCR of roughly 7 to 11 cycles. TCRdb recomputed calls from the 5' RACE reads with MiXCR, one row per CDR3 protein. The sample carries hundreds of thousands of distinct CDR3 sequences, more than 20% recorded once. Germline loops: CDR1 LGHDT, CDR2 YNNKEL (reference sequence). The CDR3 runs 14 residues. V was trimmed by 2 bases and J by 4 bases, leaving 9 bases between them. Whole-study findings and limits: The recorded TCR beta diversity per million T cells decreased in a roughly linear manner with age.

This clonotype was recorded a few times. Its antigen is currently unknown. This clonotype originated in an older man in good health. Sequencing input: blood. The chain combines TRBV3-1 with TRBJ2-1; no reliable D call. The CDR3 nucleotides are TGTGCCAGCAGCCAAACCTACAGTTACAATGAGCAGTTCTTC. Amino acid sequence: CASSQTYSYNEQFF.